These 4 T cell receptor beta chains originate from one sample sequenced in a study of control samples from healthy donors and cancer patients. The table came from immunoSEQ multiplex PCR; TCRdb's copy has only in-frame clones and leaves some out. The table has approximately 70,000 clones, 84% seen once. The sequenced sample was blood. The receptors originated from a man aged 45 to 65 in good health.

The CDR3 region is CAWSAPSRSIANYGYTF. DNA of the CDR3: TGTGCCTGGAGTGCACCCTCCCGATCAATCGCTAACTATGGCTACACCTTC. This chain links TRBV30 with TRBJ1-2; D ambiguous. Germline values: CDR1 GTSNPN, CDR2 SVGIG (reference sequence). The CDR3 covers 17 residues. V gave up 1 base and J gave up 0 bases, with 18 bases separating them.

This clone showed up just once. The chain combines TRBV19 with TRBJ1-5; 7 bases line up with TRBD1. CDR1 is LNHDA, CDR2 SQIVND, per germline (reference sequence). This CDR3 is built from 15 residues. The V segment lost 7 bases and the J segment 2 bases; nucleotides outside the gene matches: 8. The CDR3 reads CASTPTGNGNQPQHF. CDR3 sequence (DNA): TGTGCCAGTACCCCGACAGGGAATGGCAATCAGCCCCAGCATTTT.

The chain links TRBV19 to TRBJ2-2; no definite D call. From germline, CDR1 is LNHDA and CDR2 SQIVND (reference sequence). The V end lost 5 bases, the J end lost 6 bases, and 10 bases lay between the germline ends. This CDR3 region has 13 residues. The CDR3 coding sequence is TGTGCCAGTAGTCTCAGACCCTCCGGGGAGCTGTTTTTT. This gives the protein CASSLRPSGELFF.

This clone was seen more than once but under ten times. The sample carries other DNA sequences with the same CDR3. This sequence joins TRBV18 and TRBJ2-5, with D unclear. V dropped 0 bases and J dropped 3 bases, with 8 bases sitting between them. Germline CDR1 and CDR2: KGHSH and LQKENI. The CDR3 spans 14 residues. The CDR3 sequence is CASSPPALKETQYF. CDR3 coding DNA: TGTGCCAGCTCACCACCGGCCCTAAAAGAGACCCAGTACTTC.